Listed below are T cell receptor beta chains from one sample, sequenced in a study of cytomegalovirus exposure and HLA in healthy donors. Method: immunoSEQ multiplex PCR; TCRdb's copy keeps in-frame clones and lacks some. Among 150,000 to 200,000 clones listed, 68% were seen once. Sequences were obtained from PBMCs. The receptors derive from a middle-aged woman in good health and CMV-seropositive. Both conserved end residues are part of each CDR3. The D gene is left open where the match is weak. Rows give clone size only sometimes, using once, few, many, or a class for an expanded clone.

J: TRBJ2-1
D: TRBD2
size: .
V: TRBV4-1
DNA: TGCGCCAGCAGCCCGGGACTAGCGGGCCCGTTCTCCTACAATGAGCAGTTCTTC
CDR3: CASSPGLAGPFSYNEQFF

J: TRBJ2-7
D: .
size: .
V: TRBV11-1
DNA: TGTGCCAGCAGCGCCGGTACAGGCAATCTGTTCTACGAGCAGTACTTC
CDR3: CASSAGTGNLFYEQYF

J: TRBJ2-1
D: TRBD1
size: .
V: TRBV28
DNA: TGTGCCAGCAGTTTACGGACAGGGCATGAGCAGTTCTTC
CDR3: CASSLRTGHEQFF

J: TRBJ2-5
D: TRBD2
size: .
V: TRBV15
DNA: TGTGCCACCAGCACAGGACTAGCCCGGGAGCAGTACTTC
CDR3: CATSTGLAREQYF

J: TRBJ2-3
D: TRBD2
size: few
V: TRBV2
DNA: TGTGCCAGCAGAGAGGGAAGACTAGCGGGACCCACAGATACGCAGTATTTT
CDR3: CASREGRLAGPTDTQYF

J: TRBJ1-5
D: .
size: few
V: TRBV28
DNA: TGTGCCAGCAGTTTATTACCAGGGGCAAGGTATAGCAATCAGCCCCAGCATTTT
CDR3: CASSLLPGARYSNQPQHF

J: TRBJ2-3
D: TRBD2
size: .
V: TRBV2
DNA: TGTGCCAGCAGTGACTACCTAGCGGCGGTAGATACGCAGTATTTT
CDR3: CASSDYLAAVDTQYF

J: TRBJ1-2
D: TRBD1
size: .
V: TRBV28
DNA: TGTGCCAGTCAGGGACAGGGGACCGGATACTATGGCTACACCTTC
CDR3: CASQGQGTGYYGYTF

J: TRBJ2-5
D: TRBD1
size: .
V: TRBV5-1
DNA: TGCGCCAGCAGCTACGGACAGGGTGAGCAGTACTTC
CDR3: CASSYGQGEQYF

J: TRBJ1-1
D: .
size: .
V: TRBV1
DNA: TGCACCAGCAGCCAAAATAGGACAGGGGCCATGAACACTGAAGCTTTCTTT
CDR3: CTSSQNRTGAMNTEAFF

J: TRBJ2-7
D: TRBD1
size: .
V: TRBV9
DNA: TGTGCCAGCAGCGTTTTGGACAGGGGGCACGGCGAGCAGTATTTC
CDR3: CASSVLDRGHGEQYF

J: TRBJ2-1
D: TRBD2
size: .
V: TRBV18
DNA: TGTGCCAGCTCACCACCCTCTAGCGGAGGTTTGGATGAGCAGTTCTTC
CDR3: CASSPPSSGGLDEQFF

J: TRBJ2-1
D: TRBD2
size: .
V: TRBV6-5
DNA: TGTGCCACCCGACTAGCGGGAGTATACAATGAGCAGTTCTTC
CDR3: CATRLAGVYNEQFF

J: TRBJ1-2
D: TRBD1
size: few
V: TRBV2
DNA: TGTGCCAGCAGTGAAACAGGGGGCGAGGGTGGCTACACCTTC
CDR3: CASSETGGEGGYTF

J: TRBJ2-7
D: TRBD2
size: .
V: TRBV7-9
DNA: TGTGCCAGCAGCTCGACTAGCGGGGGGGCGATCGAGCAGTACTTC
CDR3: CASSSTSGGAIEQYF

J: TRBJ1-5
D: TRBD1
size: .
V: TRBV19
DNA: TGTGCCAGTAGTTCACCCACAGACAGGGGAGCTCAGCCCCAGCATTTT
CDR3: CASSSPTDRGAQPQHF

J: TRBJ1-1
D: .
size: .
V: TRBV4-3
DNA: TGCGCCAGCAGCCCCATAGGGGTGAACACTGAAGCTTTCTTT
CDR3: CASSPIGVNTEAFF

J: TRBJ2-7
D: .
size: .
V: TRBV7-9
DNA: TGTGCCAGCAGCCATCTCACGGACTACTACACGAAGTACTTC
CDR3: CASSHLTDYYTKYF

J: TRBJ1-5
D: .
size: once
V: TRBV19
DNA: TGTGCCAGTAGTATACCTGTCTATAGCAATCAGCCCCAGCATTTT
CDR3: CASSIPVYSNQPQHF

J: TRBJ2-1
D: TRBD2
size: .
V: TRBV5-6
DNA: TGTGCCAGCAGCTTGGGGGGCGGGGGATACAATGAGCAGTTCTTC
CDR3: CASSLGGGGYNEQFF

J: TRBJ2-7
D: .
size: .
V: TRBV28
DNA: TGTGCCAGCAGTACTGGGGCAGGCGAGCAGTACTTC
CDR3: CASSTGAGEQYF

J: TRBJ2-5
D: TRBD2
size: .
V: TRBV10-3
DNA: TGTGCCATCAGCGGCGGGGGGCAAGGAGAGACCCAGTACTTC
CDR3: CAISGGGQGETQYF

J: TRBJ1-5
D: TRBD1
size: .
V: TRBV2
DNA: TGTGCCAGCAGACGACAGGGGGGTAATCAGCCCCAGCATTTT
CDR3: CASRRQGGNQPQHF

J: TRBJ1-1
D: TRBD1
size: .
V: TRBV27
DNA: TGTGCCAGCAGTCCGTGGGACAGATTGAACACTGAAGCTTTCTTT
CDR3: CASSPWDRLNTEAFF

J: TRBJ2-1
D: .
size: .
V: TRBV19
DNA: TGTGCCAGTAGTATATGGCCAGGGACTGAAGAGCAGTTCTTC
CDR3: CASSIWPGTEEQFF

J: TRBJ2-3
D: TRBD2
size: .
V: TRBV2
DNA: TGTGCCAGTGGACTAGAGCGGGGGGCGACTAGCACAGATACGCAGTATTTT
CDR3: CASGLERGATSTDTQYF